This T cell receptor beta chain came from a study of identical twins. As regards this clonotype: What it recognizes is unknown.

Template switching added a universal primer binding site, and final cDNA carried unique molecular identifiers. TCRdb analysed the 5' RACE reads with MiXCR anew, one entry per CDR3 protein. The table records some 600,000 distinct CDR3 sequences, just over 7% of them present only once. Study results and caveats: Insertions were fewer in abundant cord blood beta clonotypes, whereas memory repertoires showed none of this pattern.

This CDR3 has 14 amino acids. V lost 7 bases, J lost 5 bases, and 17 bases lay in between. The same sample was also studied in work on yellow fever vaccine responses in identical twins.

The sample consisted of PBMCs. The V and J genes are TRBV12-3 or TRBV12-4 and TRBJ2-5, with TRBD1 as a possible D gene (6 bases). This clonotype was obtained from a woman aged 18-29 years in good health. The CDR3 spells CASTEGERWETQYF. CDR3 nucleotide sequence: TGTGCCAGCACCGAGGGGGAGCGGTGGGAGACCCAGTACTTC.